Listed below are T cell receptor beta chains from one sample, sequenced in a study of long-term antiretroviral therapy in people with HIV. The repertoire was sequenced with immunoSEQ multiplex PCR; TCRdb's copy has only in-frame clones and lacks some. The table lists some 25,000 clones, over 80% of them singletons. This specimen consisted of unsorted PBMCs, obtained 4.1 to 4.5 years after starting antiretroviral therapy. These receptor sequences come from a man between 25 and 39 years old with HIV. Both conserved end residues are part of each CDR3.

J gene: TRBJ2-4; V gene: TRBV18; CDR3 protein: CASSQGGGGNNIQYF
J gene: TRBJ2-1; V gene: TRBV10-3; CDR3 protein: CAAEAGHNEQFF
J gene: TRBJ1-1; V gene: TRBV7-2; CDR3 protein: CASSSRGGADTEAFF
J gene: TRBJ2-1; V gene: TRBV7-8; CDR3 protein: CASSLNMGEHEQFF
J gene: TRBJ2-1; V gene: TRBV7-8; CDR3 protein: CASSLELGGGGDSYNEQFF
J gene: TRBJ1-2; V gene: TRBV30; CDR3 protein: CAQGNYGYTF
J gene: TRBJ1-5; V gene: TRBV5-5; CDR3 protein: CASSLSVLQYSNQPQHF
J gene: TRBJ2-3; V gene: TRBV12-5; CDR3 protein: CASGLSRRDTQYF
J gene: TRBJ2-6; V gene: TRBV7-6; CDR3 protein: CASSLFPVQFSGANVLTF
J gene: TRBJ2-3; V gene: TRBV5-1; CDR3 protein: CASSLGLADVGDTQYF
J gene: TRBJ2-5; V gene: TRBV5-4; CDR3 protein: CASGAEGPETQYF
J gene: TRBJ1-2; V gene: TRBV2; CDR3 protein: CASSVGTLGGYTF
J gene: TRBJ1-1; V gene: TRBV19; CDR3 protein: CASSAVGGNEAFF
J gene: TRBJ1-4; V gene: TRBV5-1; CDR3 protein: CASRSGGQPEKLFF
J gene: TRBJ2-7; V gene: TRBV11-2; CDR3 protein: CASSSGTRRTHEQYF
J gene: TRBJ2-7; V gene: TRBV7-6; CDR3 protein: CASSLDWQPLYEQYF